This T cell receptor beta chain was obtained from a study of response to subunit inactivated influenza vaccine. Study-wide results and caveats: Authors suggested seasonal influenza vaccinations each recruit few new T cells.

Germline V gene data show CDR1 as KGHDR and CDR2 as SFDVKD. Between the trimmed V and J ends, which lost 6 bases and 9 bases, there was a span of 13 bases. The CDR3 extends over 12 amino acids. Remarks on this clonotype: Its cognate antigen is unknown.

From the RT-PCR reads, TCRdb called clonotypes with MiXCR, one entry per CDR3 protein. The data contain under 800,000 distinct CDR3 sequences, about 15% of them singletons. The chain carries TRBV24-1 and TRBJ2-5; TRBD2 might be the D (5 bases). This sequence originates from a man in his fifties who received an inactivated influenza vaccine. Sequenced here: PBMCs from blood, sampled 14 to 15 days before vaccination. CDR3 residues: CATSRLNGAQYF. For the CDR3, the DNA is TGTGCCACCAGTCGACTCAACGGGGCCCAGTACTTC.